The 9 T cell receptor beta chains reported below all come from one sample, sequenced in a study of control samples from healthy donors and cancer patients (dated by TCRdb to 2020 to 2022). The library was made by the immunoSEQ multiplex PCR assay. Held by TCRdb, this immuneACCESS table contains in-frame sequences only and omits some clones. Under half of the omission traces to an unresolved V gene where checked; the cause of the rest is unknown. The sample table records about 10,000 clones; around 90% of these occur just once. 20% to 25% of the sample is taken by the ten largest. Sequencing used PBMCs. These receptor sequences come from a man aged 55 to 70 with colorectal cancer.

The gene calls are TRBV9 and TRBJ1-3, with D possibly TRBD1 on 6 matching bases. The CDR3 has 16 residues. CDR1 is SGDLS and CDR2 is YYNGEE in the germline V gene. V was shortened by 3 bases and J by 7 bases, with 20 bases between the two germline ends. As DNA, the CDR3 is TGTGCCAGCAGCGAGGAGGATTGGGTGAGGGGGAACACCATATATTTT. Protein sequence: CASSEEDWVRGNTIYF.

The chain is built from TRBV16 and TRBJ1-5, with D perhaps TRBD1 (6 bases). CDR3 length: 14 amino acids. V was trimmed by 1 base and J by 9 bases, leaving 13 bases between them. The germline V gene has CDR1 KGHSY and CDR2 FQNENV. CDR3 coding DNA: TGTGCCAGCAGCCAATTAGGACAGATCAGGCCCCAGCATTTT. Translation: CASSQLGQIRPQHF.

The chain is built from TRBV3-1 (or the pseudogene TRBV3-2) and TRBJ2-7, with D possibly matching TRBD1 (6 bases). Germline CDR1 and CDR2: LGHDT and YNNKEL (reference sequence). V lost 0 bases and J lost 2, with 8 bases in between. The CDR3 has 14 residues. The CDR3, as DNA: TGTGCCAGCAGCCAAGAGGGGGCCGCCTACGAGCAGTACTTC. This gives the protein CASSQEGAAYEQYF.

The chain employs TRBV5-6 and TRBJ1-3; no clear D. The CDR3 contains 13 residues. V was clipped by 4 bases and J by 1 base, with 6 bases between them. In germline, CDR1 is SGHDT, CDR2 YYEEEE. CDR3 DNA sequence: TGTGCCAGCAGCCTGTGGTCTGGAAACACCATATATTTT. Encoded protein: CASSLWSGNTIYF. Complete variable domain (other parts from reference TRBV5-6 and TRBJ1-3): DAGVTQSPTHLIKTRGQQVTLRCSPKSGHDTVSWYQQALGQGPQFIFQYYEEEERQRGNFPDRFSGHQFPNYSSELNVNALLLGDSALYLCASSLWSGNTIYFGEGSWLTVV.

The chain has TRBV7-8 and TRBJ1-1, with D possibly being TRBD1 (5 bases). CDR3 size: 15 residues. Germline V CDR1 and CDR2: SGHVS, FQNEAQ. Trimming took off 6 bases at V and 4 bases at J, with 18 bases between the two ends. The CDR3 reads CASSSRGGEGTEAFF. The CDR3 bases are TGTGCCAGCAGTTCCCGAGGAGGGGAGGGCACTGAAGCTTTCTTT. The full variable domain, rest sourced from reference TRBV7-8 and TRBJ1-1, is GAGVSQSPRYKVAKRGQDVALRCDPISGHVSLFWYQQALGQGPEFLTYFQNEAQLDKSGLPSDRFFAERPEGSVSTLKIQRTQQEDSAVYLCASSSRGGEGTEAFFGQGTRLTVV.

The chain is built from TRBV27 and TRBJ2-3, with D perhaps TRBD1 or TRBD2 (6 bases each). Per the germline V gene, CDR1 is MNHEY and CDR2 is SMNVEV (reference sequence). Trimming removed 3 bases at V and 4 bases at J, with 11 bases between. This CDR3 has 14 residues. The CDR3 bases are TGTGCCAGCAGTTTGGACGGGGGCGCAGATACGCAGTATTTT. It yields the protein CASSLDGGADTQYF.

The chain links TRBV25-1 to TRBJ2-1, with D unresolved. This CDR3 comprises 13 residues. The germline V gene has CDR1 MGHDK and CDR2 SYGVNS. Trimming removed 4 bases at V and 2 bases at J, with 6 bases between. The CDR3 region has the DNA TGTGCCAGCAGTGCCGGTCCCTACAATGAGCAGTTCTTC. Translated: CASSAGPYNEQFF.

This chain links TRBV4-3 with TRBJ1-5, with a possible D match to TRBD1 (6 bases). This CDR3 has 16 amino acids. Germline values: CDR1 LGHNA, CDR2 YSLEER. The V end lost 0 bases, the J end lost 3 bases, and 12 bases lay between the germline ends. The CDR3 loop reads CASSQDFRGLNQPQHF. DNA for the CDR3: TGCGCCAGCAGCCAAGATTTCAGGGGCCTCAATCAGCCCCAGCATTTT.

V gene TRBV7-2 combines with J gene TRBJ1-2, with no clear D. V was shortened by 0 bases and J by 2 bases, with 13 bases between the two germline ends. The CDR3 covers 16 residues. In germline, CDR1 is SGHTA, CDR2 FQGNSA. The CDR3 is CASSLAATASNYGYTF. In nucleotides, the CDR3 is TGTGCCAGCAGCTTAGCCGCGACGGCTTCGAACTATGGCTACACCTTC.